This T cell receptor beta chain comes out of a study of T cell repertoires in cytomegalovirus infection. Trimming removed 1 base from V and 4 bases from J, with 11 bases in between. This CDR3 comprises 14 residues. Germline CDR1 and CDR2: SGHAT and FQNNGV. This clonotype was seen a handful of times. TCRdb itself ran the reads through MiXCR, one entry per CDR3 protein. The sample includes about 190,000 distinct CDR3 sequences, about 30% seen only once; the top ten take 31%. The origin of this receptor is a human donor in good health (CMV status not recorded). Some clones in this sample may be carry-over from other donors' samples. The rearrangement links TRBV11-2 to TRBJ2-7, with a tentative D call TRBD2 (5 bases). Sequencing was performed on PBMCs. CDR3 coding DNA: TGTGCCAGCAGCTTAGTAGGGTCGGGGTACGAGCAGTACTTC. This gives the protein CASSLVGSGYEQYF.